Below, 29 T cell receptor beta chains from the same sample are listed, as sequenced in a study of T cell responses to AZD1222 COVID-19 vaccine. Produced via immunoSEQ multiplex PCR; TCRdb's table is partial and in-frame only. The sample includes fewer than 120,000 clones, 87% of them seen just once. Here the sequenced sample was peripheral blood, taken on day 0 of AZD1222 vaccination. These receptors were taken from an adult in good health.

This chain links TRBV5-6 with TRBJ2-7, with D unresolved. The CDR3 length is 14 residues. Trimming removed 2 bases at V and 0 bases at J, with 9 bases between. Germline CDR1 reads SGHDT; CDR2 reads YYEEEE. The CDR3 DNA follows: TGTGCCAGCAGCTTTTATCTGAGCTCCTACGAGCAGTACTTC. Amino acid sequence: CASSFYLSSYEQYF.

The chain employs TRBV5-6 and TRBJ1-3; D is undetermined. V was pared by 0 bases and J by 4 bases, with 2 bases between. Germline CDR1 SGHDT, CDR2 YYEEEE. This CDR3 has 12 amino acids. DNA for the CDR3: TGTGCCAGCAGCTTGGGAGGAAACACCATATATTTT. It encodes CASSLGGNTIYF.

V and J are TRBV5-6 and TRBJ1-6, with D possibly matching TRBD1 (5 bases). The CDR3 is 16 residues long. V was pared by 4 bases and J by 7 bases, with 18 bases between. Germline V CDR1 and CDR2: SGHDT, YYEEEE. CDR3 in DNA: TGTGCCAGCAGCCCGCCCGGGGCAGGACGGAATTCACCCCTCCACTTT. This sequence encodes CASSPPGAGRNSPLHF.

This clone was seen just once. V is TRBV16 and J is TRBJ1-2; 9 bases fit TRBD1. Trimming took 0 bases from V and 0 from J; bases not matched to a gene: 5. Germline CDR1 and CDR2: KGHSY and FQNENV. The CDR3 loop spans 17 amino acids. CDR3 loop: CASSQSGTGPSNYGYTF. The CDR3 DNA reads TGTGCCAGCAGCCAATCAGGGACAGGGCCGTCTAACTATGGCTACACCTTC.

CDR3 DNA sequence: TGTGCCAGCAGCTCGACCCGTAGCTATGAGCAGTTCTTC. Its protein product is CASSSTRSYEQFF. V is TRBV11-2 and J is TRBJ2-1; no definite D call. The V end lost 4 bases, the J end lost 8 bases, and 12 bases lay between the germline ends. CDR1 and CDR2 (germline): SGHAT, FQNNGV. There are 13 residues in the CDR3.

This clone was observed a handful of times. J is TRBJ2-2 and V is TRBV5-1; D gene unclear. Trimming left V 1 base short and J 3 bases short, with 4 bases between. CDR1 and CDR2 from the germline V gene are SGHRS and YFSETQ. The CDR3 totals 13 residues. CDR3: CASSLSDTGELFF. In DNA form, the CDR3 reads TGCGCCAGCAGCTTGTCAGACACCGGGGAGCTGTTTTTT.

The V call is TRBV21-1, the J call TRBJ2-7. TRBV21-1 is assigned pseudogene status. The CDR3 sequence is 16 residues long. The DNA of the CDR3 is TGTGCCAGCAGCAAATTTTTCCAGGGGGGAGGGCCCGAGCAGTACTTC. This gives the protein CASSKFFQGGGPEQYF.

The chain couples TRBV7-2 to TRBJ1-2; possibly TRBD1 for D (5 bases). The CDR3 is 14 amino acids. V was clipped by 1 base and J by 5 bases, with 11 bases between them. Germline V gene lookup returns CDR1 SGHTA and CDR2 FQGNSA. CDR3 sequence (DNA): TGTGCCAGCAGCTTAGGGGGCCGGATTTATGGCTACACCTTC. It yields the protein CASSLGGRIYGYTF.

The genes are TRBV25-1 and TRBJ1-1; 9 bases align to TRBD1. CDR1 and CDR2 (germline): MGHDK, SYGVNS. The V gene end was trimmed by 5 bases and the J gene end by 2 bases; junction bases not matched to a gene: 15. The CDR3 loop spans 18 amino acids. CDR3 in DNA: TGTGCCAGCAGTCCCACTTTGGGTCAGGGACAGGGAAACACTGAAGCTTTCTTT. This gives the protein CASSPTLGQGQGNTEAFF.

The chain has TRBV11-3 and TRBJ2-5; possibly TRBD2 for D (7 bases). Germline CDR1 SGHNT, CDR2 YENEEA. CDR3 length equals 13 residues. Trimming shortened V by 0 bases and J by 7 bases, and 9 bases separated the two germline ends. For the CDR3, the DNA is TGTGCCAGCAGCTTAGAAAGGGGGGGGACCCAGTACTTC. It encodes CASSLERGGTQYF.

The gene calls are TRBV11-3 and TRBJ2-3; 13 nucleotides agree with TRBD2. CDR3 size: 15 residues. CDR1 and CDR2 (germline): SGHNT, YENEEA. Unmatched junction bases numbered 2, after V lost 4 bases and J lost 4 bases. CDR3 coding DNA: TGTGCCAGCAGCTGGACTAGCGGGAGTGCAGATACGCAGTATTTT. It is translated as CASSWTSGSADTQYF.

The CDR3: CASSLFSRLKGAEAFF. CDR3 nucleotides: TGCGCCAGCAGCTTGTTTTCGCGGTTGAAGGGGGCTGAAGCTTTCTTT. This rearrangement joins TRBV5-1 to TRBJ1-1, with D possibly being TRBD1 (6 bases). V lost 1 base and J 6 bases, leaving 19 bases between the germline ends. Per the germline V gene, CDR1 is SGHRS and CDR2 is YFSETQ. This CDR3 comprises 16 residues.

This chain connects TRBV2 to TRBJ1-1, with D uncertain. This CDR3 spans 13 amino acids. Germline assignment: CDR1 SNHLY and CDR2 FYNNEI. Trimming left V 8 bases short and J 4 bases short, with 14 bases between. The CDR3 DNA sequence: TGTGCCAGCGGAAGGGTGAGCGGCACTGAAGCTTTCTTT. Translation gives CASGRVSGTEAFF.

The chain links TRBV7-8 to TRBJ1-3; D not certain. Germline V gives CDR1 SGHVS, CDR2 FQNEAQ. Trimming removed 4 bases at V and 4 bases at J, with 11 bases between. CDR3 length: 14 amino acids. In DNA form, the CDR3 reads TGTGCCAGCAGCTCCCAAGAGGCCGGAAACACCATATATTTT. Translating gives CASSSQEAGNTIYF.

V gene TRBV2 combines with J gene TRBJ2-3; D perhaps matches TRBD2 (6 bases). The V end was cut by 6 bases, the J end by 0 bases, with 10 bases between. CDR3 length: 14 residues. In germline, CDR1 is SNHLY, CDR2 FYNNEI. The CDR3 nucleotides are TGTGCCAGCAGAGGGGACTTAAGCACAGATACGCAGTATTTT. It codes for CASRGDLSTDTQYF.

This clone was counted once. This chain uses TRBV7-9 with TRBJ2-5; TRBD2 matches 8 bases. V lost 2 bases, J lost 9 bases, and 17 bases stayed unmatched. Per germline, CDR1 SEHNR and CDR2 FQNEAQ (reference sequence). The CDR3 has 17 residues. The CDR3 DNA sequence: TGTGCCAGCAGCTTAAATCGCCGGGAGTTTAAGCGGGGGTCCCAGTACTTC. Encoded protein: CASSLNRREFKRGSQYF.

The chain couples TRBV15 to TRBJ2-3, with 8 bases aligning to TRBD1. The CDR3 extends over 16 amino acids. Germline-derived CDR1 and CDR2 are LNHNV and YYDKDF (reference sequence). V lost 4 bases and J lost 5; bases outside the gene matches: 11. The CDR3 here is CATSKTTGTGIDTQYF. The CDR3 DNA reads TGTGCCACCAGCAAAACAACCGGGACAGGTATAGATACGCAGTATTTT.

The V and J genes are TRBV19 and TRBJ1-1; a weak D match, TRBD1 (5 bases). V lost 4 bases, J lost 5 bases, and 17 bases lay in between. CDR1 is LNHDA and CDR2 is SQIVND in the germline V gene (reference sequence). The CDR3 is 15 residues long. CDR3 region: CASSTISQGSTEAFF. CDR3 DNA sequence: TGTGCCAGTAGTACCATCTCCCAGGGATCTACTGAAGCTTTCTTT.

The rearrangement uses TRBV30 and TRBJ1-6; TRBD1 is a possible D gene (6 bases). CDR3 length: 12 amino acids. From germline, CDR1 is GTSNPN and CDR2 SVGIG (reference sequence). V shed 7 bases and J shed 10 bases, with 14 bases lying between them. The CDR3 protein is CALGGVLSPLHF. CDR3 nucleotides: TGTGCCTTGGGGGGCGTCCTATCACCCCTCCACTTT.

CDR3 protein: CASRGQIDNQPQHF. The CDR3 DNA is TGTGCCAGTAGGGGGCAGATCGACAATCAGCCCCAGCATTTT. V gene TRBV19 combines with J gene TRBJ1-5; TRBD1 is a possible D gene (5 bases). This CDR3 is 14 amino acids long. Germline V CDR1 and CDR2: LNHDA, SQIVND (reference sequence). Deletions cut 6 bases from V and 3 bases from J, with 12 bases between.

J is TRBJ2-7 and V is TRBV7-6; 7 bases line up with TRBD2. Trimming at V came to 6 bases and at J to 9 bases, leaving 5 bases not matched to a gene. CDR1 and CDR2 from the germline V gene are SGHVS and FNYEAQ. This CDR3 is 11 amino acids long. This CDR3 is CASRSSGPQYF. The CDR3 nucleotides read TGTGCCAGCAGAAGTAGCGGGCCGCAGTACTTC.

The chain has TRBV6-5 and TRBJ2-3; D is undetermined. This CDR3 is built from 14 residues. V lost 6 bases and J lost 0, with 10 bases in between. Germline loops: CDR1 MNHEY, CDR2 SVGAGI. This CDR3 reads CASSGARSTDTQYF. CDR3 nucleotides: TGTGCCAGCAGCGGTGCTCGAAGCACAGATACGCAGTATTTT.

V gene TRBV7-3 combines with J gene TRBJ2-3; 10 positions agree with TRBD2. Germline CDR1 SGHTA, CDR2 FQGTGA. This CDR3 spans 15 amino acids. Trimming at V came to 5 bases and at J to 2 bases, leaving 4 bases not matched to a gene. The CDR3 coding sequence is TGTGCCAGCAGCCCTAGCGGGAGTATCACAGATACGCAGTATTTT. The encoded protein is CASSPSGSITDTQYF.

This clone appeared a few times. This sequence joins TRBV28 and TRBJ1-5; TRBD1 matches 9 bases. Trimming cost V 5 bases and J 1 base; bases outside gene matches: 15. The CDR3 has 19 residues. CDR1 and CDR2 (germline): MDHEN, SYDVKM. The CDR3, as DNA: TGTGCCAGCAGTCCTGCCGGGACAGGGTACAAGTGGAGCAATCAGCCCCAGCATTTT. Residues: CASSPAGTGYKWSNQPQHF.

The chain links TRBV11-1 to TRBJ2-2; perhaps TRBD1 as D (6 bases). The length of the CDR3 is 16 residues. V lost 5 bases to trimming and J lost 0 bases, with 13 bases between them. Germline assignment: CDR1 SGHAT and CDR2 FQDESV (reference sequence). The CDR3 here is CASSRQVSANTGELFF. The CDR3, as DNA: TGTGCCAGCAGCAGACAGGTCTCCGCGAACACCGGGGAGCTGTTTTTT.

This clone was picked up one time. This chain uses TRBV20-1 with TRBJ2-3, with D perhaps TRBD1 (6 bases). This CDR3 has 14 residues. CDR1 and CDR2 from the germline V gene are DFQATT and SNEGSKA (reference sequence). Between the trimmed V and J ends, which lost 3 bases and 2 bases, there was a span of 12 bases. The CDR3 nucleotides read TGCAGTGCTAGTCGGGACACATACACAGATACGCAGTATTTT. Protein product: CSASRDTYTDTQYF.

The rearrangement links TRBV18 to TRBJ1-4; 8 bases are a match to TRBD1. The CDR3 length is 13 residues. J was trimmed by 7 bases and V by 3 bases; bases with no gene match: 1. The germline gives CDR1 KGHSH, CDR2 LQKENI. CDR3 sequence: CASSPGTGEKLFF. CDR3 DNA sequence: TGTGCCAGCTCACCCGGGACAGGTGAAAAACTGTTTTTT.

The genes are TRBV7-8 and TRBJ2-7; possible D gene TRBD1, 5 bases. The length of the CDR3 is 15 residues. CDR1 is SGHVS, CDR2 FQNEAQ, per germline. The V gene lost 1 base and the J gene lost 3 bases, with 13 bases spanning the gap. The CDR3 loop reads CASSLGRVAVYEQYF. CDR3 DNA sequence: TGTGCCAGCAGCTTAGGCAGGGTAGCTGTCTACGAGCAGTACTTC.

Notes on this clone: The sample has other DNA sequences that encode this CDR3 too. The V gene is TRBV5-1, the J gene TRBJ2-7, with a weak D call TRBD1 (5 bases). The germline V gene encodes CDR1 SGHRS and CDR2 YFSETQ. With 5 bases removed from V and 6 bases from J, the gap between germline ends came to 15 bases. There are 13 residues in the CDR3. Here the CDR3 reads CASRFNSQGEQYF. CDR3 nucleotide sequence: TGCGCCAGCAGATTTAACTCCCAGGGCGAGCAGTACTTC.